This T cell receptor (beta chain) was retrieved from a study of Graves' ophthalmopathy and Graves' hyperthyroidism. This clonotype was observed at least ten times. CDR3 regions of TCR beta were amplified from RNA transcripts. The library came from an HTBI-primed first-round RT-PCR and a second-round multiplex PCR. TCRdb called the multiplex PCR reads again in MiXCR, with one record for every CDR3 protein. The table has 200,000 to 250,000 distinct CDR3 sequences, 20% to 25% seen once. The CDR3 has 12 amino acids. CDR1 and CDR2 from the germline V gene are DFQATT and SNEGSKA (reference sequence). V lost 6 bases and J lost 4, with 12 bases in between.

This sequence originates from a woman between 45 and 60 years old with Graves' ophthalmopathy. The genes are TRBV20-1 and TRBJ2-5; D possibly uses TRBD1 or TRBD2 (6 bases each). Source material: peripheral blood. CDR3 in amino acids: CSARGPRETQYF. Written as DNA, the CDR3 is TGCAGTGCCCGGGGGCCGAGAGAGACCCAGTACTTC.